Following are 15 T cell receptor beta chains from one sample sequenced in a study of blood T cell repertoires in COVID-19. Data came from immunoSEQ multiplex PCR; TCRdb stores just in-frame clones and leaves some out. The repertoire includes roughly 300,000 clones, 86% of them detected once, and about 12% sits in the top ten. Sequencing was carried out using peripheral blood. The receptors were gathered from a woman under 40 with COVID-19, enrolled during active disease.

J is TRBJ2-2 and V is TRBV5-5; 10 bases agree with TRBD1. After removal of 6 bases from V and 7 bases from J, the junction contained 12 bases not matched to a gene. The germline V gene has CDR1 SGHKS and CDR2 YYEKEE (reference sequence). CDR3 length equals 16 residues. For the CDR3, the DNA is TGTGCCAGCAATTCGGGCCTGGGACAGGGGTACGGGGAGCTGTTTTTT. Its translation is CASNSGLGQGYGELFF. Full variable domain (outside the CDR3, taken from reference TRBV5-5 and TRBJ2-2): DAGVTQSPTHLIKTRGQQVTLRCSPISGHKSVSWYQQVLGQGPQFIFQYYEKEERGRGNFPDRFSARQFPNYSSELNVNALLLGDSALYLCASNSGLGQGYGELFFGEGSRLTVL.

DNA of the CDR3: TGTGCCAGCAGCTTAGTTTCTAGCTCCAATGAGCAGTTCTTC. Translation: CASSLVSSSNEQFF. The rearrangement uses TRBV11-2 and TRBJ2-1; a weak D match, TRBD2 (5 bases). There are 14 residues in the CDR3. The V end was cut by 1 base, the J end by 6 bases, with 10 bases between. Germline CDR1 SGHAT, CDR2 FQNNGV.

The genes are TRBV30 and TRBJ2-1, with 13 bases identical to TRBD2. The trim removed 2 bases at V and 7 bases at J, leaving 11 bases unmatched. CDR3 length: 17 residues. CDR1 is GTSNPN, CDR2 SVGIG, per germline (reference sequence). The CDR3 nucleotides read TGTGCCTGGAGTACATACTCCGGGACTAGCGGGGTGAATGAGCAGTTCTTC. It codes for CAWSTYSGTSGVNEQFF.

The chain links TRBV5-5 to TRBJ2-7; 7 bases are shared with TRBD1. CDR1 is SGHKS and CDR2 is YYEKEE in the germline V gene (reference sequence). V was pared by 4 bases and J by 3 bases, with 7 bases of the junction left unmatched. The CDR3 is made up of 14 amino acids. CDR3 in amino acids: CASSPGTGDYEQYF. In DNA form, the CDR3 reads TGTGCCAGCAGCCCAGGAACAGGGGACTACGAGCAGTACTTC. The full variable domain, with the rest looked up from reference TRBV5-5 and TRBJ2-7, is DAGVTQSPTHLIKTRGQQVTLRCSPISGHKSVSWYQQVLGQGPQFIFQYYEKEERGRGNFPDRFSARQFPNYSSELNVNALLLGDSALYLCASSPGTGDYEQYFGPGTRLTVT.

In its sample, this clone was seen once. J is TRBJ1-1 and V is TRBV6-4, with 9 nucleotides matching TRBD1. Germline CDR1 and CDR2: MRHNA and SNTAGT. With V trimmed by 6 bases and J by 1 base, 6 bases remained unmatched. The CDR3 is 15 amino acids. CDR3 sequence reads: CASSQKGQGNTEAFF. CDR3 sequence (DNA): TGTGCCAGCAGCCAGAAGGGACAGGGGAACACTGAAGCTTTCTTT.

The chain combines TRBV30 with TRBJ1-5; TRBD1 agrees at 9 bases. The germline V gene has CDR1 GTSNPN and CDR2 SVGIG (reference sequence). The CDR3 totals 13 residues. After removal of 4 bases from V and 9 bases from J, the junction contained 7 bases not matched to a gene. The CDR3 loop is CAWNQDRGVPQHF. The CDR3 DNA sequence: TGTGCCTGGAACCAAGACAGGGGGGTGCCCCAGCATTTT. Together with reference TRBV30 and TRBJ1-5, the CDR3 gives the full variable domain: SQTIHQWPATLVQPVGSPLSLECTVEGTSNPNLYWYRQAAGRGLQLLFYSVGIGQISSEVPQNLSASRPQDRQFILSSKKLLLSDSGFYLCAWNQDRGVPQHFGDGTRLSIL.

V usage is TRBV5-1 and J usage is TRBJ1-4; no clear D gene. CDR3 length: 14 residues. Trimming took 0 bases from V and 2 from J, leaving 5 bases between them. Germline CDR1 and CDR2: SGHRS and YFSETQ. CDR3 residues: CASSLGATNEKLFF. CDR3 in DNA: TGCGCCAGCAGCTTGGGGGCCACTAATGAAAAACTGTTTTTT.

The rearrangement links TRBV2 to TRBJ2-7, with D maybe TRBD2 (5 bases). The CDR3 length is 11 residues. The V end lost 8 bases, the J end lost 3 bases, and 8 bases lay between the germline ends. CDR1 is SNHLY, CDR2 FYNNEI, per germline. Here the CDR3 reads CASLGVYEQYF. The CDR3 DNA sequence: TGTGCCAGCCTCGGGGTCTACGAGCAGTACTTC.

This clone was seen ten or more times. This chain joins TRBV27 and TRBJ2-1; 8 nucleotides agree with TRBD1. Germline values: CDR1 MNHEY, CDR2 SMNVEV (reference sequence). The CDR3 extends over 14 amino acids. Trimming took 11 bases from V and 5 from J; bases not matched to a gene: 11. The CDR3 region is CAASDRAPNNEQFF. The CDR3 DNA is TGTGCCGCTTCGGACAGGGCGCCCAACAATGAGCAGTTCTTC.

The chain carries TRBV30 and TRBJ2-2; 12 bases match TRBD2. The V and J ends lost 1 base and 0 bases, in that order; junction bases with no gene match: 9. This CDR3 is 19 amino acids long. Germline CDR1 is GTSNPN and CDR2 is SVGIG (reference sequence). The CDR3 bases are TGTGCCTGGAGTGCCTCGGGACTAGCGGGCTCCTCGAACACCGGGGAGCTGTTTTTT. This gives the protein CAWSASGLAGSSNTGELFF.

This rearrangement joins TRBV7-8 to TRBJ1-6; a weak D match, TRBD1 (5 bases). This CDR3 has 15 residues. V lost 2 bases to trimming and J lost 2 bases, with 7 bases between them. The V gene's germline CDR1 is SGHVS and CDR2 FQNEAQ. The CDR3 region is CASSLQGTYNSPLHF. The CDR3 DNA reads as TGTGCCAGCAGCTTACAGGGTACCTATAATTCACCCCTCCACTTT. The full variable domain, rest sourced from reference TRBV7-8 and TRBJ1-6, is GAGVSQSPRYKVAKRGQDVALRCDPISGHVSLFWYQQALGQGPEFLTYFQNEAQLDKSGLPSDRFFAERPEGSVSTLKIQRTQQEDSAVYLCASSLQGTYNSPLHFGNGTRLTVT.

The CDR3 DNA sequence: TGTGCCAGCAGCCCCGGAGGGAGCTCCTACGAGCAGTACTTC. This sequence encodes CASSPGGSSYEQYF. The chain joins TRBV5-4 to TRBJ2-7; D perhaps matches TRBD2 (6 bases). Trimming removed 4 bases at V and 0 bases at J, with 11 bases between. The CDR3 loop spans 14 amino acids. Germline assignment: CDR1 SGHNT and CDR2 YYREEE (reference sequence).

This clone was recorded a few times. V and J are TRBV2 and TRBJ1-1, with 7 bases lining up with TRBD1. The CDR3 spans 14 residues. From germline, CDR1 is SNHLY and CDR2 FYNNEI. V shed 7 bases, J shed 4 bases, and the junction held 9 bases outside the gene matches. The CDR3 is CASTKTGSGTEAFF. For the CDR3, the DNA is TGTGCCAGCACCAAGACAGGGTCGGGCACTGAAGCTTTCTTT.

The chain combines TRBV27 with TRBJ2-1; 7 bases map to TRBD1. The germline gives CDR1 MNHEY, CDR2 SMNVEV (reference sequence). The CDR3 is made up of 14 amino acids. Germline trimming cut 3 bases from V and 7 bases from J; bases unmatched to any gene: 6. In DNA, the CDR3 is TGTGCCAGCAGTTTGACAGGGTCAAGTAATGAGCAGTTCTTC. Its protein is CASSLTGSSNEQFF.

The chain is built from TRBV5-1 and TRBJ2-7; no clear D gene. This CDR3 has 14 amino acids. CDR1 SGHRS and CDR2 YFSETQ come from the germline V gene. The germline V and J ends were trimmed by 0 bases and 0 bases, with 7 bases remaining between them. CDR3 bases: TGCGCCAGCAGCTTGGCGTCTACCTCCTACGAGCAGTACTTC. Amino acids: CASSLASTSYEQYF.